The 20 T cell receptor beta chains given below trace back to one sample, sequenced in a study of shared clonotypes between healthy human individuals. Produced via immunoSEQ multiplex PCR; TCRdb's table is partial and in-frame only. The data contain 2 million or so clones, 95% of them singletons. The sequencing sample was made of naive CD4+ T cells sorted from blood. Subset denoted: CD45RA+ positively selected. The receptors originated from a man aged 18 to 30 in good health.

The count of this clone is one. The gene calls are TRBV11-2 and TRBJ1-4, with a tentative D call TRBD1 (5 bases). CDR3 length: 17 amino acids. V was pared by 1 base and J by 3 bases, with 15 bases between. Germline CDR1 and CDR2: SGHAT and FQNNGV. The CDR3 spells CASSLAGRGGSNEKLFF. CDR3 DNA sequence: TGTGCCAGCAGCTTAGCCGGTCGGGGGGGATCTAATGAAAAACTGTTTTTT.

The chain uses TRBV7-8 and TRBJ2-2; D call uncertain. CDR3 length: 13 residues. From germline, CDR1 is SGHVS and CDR2 FQNEAQ. The CDR3 is CESRSSNTGELFF. CDR3 sequence (DNA): TGTGAGTCGCGGTCCTCTAACACCGGGGAGCTGTTTTTT.

The chain uses TRBV5-1 and TRBJ2-2; D is undetermined. This CDR3 is 15 amino acids long. Germline V gene sequence: CDR1 SGHRS, CDR2 YFSETQ. V lost 0 bases to trimming and J lost 3 bases, with 9 bases between them. The DNA for the CDR3 is TGCGCCAGCAGCTTGGTCGGGTTCGACACCGGGGAGCTGTTTTTT. This encodes CASSLVGFDTGELFF.

The rearrangement uses TRBV5-1 and TRBJ1-2, with 8 positions matching TRBD1. J gave up 7 bases and V 0 bases, and 8 bases lay outside the gene matches. Germline CDR1 is SGHRS and CDR2 is YFSETQ. The CDR3 covers 15 residues. The CDR3 reads CASSLVPGGGFGYTF. For the CDR3, the DNA is TGCGCCAGCAGCTTGGTCCCAGGGGGCGGGTTTGGCTACACCTTC.

This chain uses TRBV5-1 with TRBJ2-3; 9 nucleotides match TRBD1. The CDR3 spans 17 residues. V was clipped by 4 bases and J by 7 bases; unmatched bases: 16. Per the germline V gene, CDR1 is SGHRS and CDR2 is YFSETQ. The CDR3 is CASSLGQGMGVGNTQYF. The CDR3 region has the DNA TGCGCCAGCAGCCTTGGACAGGGGATGGGAGTTGGTAATACGCAGTATTTT.

The rearrangement uses TRBV5-4 and TRBJ2-3, with 8 bases that match TRBD1. CDR3 length: 15 amino acids. Germline values: CDR1 SGHNT, CDR2 YYREEE (reference sequence). J lost 2 bases, V lost 6 bases, and 8 bases had no gene match. The CDR3 spells CASNAGQGPTDTQYF. CDR3 coding DNA: TGTGCCAGCAACGCCGGACAGGGCCCCACAGATACGCAGTATTTT.

The chain employs TRBV19 and TRBJ2-5, with 8 bases fitting TRBD1. This CDR3 is built from 15 residues. Germline V gene lookup returns CDR1 LNHDA and CDR2 SQIVND (reference sequence). The trim removed 5 bases at V and 2 bases at J, leaving 7 bases unmatched. The CDR3 protein is CASSERQGRQETQYF. The CDR3 bases are TGTGCCAGTAGTGAAAGACAGGGGCGACAAGAGACCCAGTACTTC.

The genes are TRBV12-5 and TRBJ1-5; 7 bases are a match to TRBD1. This CDR3 is built from 15 residues. After removal of 1 base from V and 4 bases from J, the junction contained 4 bases not matched to a gene. CDR1 LGHNT and CDR2 FRNRAP come from the germline V gene. CDR3 DNA: TGTGCTAGTGGTTTGGGGGACAGCTTGAATCAGCCCCAGCATTTT. Protein product: CASGLGDSLNQPQHF.

This chain links TRBV9 with TRBJ2-3; no reliable D call. V was trimmed by 2 bases and J by 4 bases, leaving 14 bases between them. Germline lookup yields CDR1 SGDLS and CDR2 YYNGEE. The CDR3 has 15 residues. The DNA for the CDR3 is TGTGCCAGCAGCGTCGCAGAACGAGTGGCAGATACGCAGTATTTT. Protein sequence: CASSVAERVADTQYF.

V gene TRBV4-2 combines with J gene TRBJ1-5; D ambiguous. The CDR3 sequence is 13 residues long. Germline V gene lookup returns CDR1 LGHNA and CDR2 YNFKEQ. Deletions cut 0 bases from V and 5 bases from J, with 5 bases between. Here the CDR3 reads CASSQDFDQPQHF. CDR3 bases: TGTGCCAGCAGCCAAGATTTCGATCAGCCCCAGCATTTT.

In its sample, this clone was seen once. The genes are TRBV10-3 and TRBJ1-2; 9 nucleotides align to TRBD1. The germline V gene encodes CDR1 ENHRY and CDR2 SYGVKD. The CDR3 is made up of 12 amino acids. V was clipped by 10 bases and J by 2 bases; unmatched bases: 2. The CDR3 protein is CATGTGNYGYTF. The CDR3, as DNA: TGTGCCACCGGGACAGGGAACTATGGCTACACCTTC.

This chain uses TRBV5-8 with TRBJ2-7; D tentatively reads TRBD1 or TRBD2 (6 bases each). The CDR3 sequence is 15 residues long. Germline V lookup: CDR1 SGHTS, CDR2 YDEGEE. V lost 0 bases, J lost 2 bases, and 12 bases lay in between. The CDR3 DNA reads TGTGCCAGCAGCTTGGCCGGAGGGGGGACCTACGAGCAGTACTTC. The encoded protein is CASSLAGGGTYEQYF.

The CDR3 sequence is CASSATGSERDTQYF. The CDR3 coding sequence is TGTGCCAGCAGTGCCACAGGATCTGAGAGAGATACGCAGTATTTT. This chain uses TRBV6-6 with TRBJ2-3, with D possibly matching TRBD1 (5 bases). This CDR3 has 15 amino acids. V was trimmed by 5 bases and J by 5 bases, leaving 17 bases between them. CDR1 and CDR2 (germline): MNHNY, SVGAGI (reference sequence).

This chain joins TRBV19 and TRBJ1-5; D is unresolved. Trimming took 6 bases from V and 0 from J, leaving 9 bases between them. CDR1 and CDR2 (germline): LNHDA, SQIVND (reference sequence). CDR3 size: 14 residues. The CDR3, as DNA: TGTGCCAGTAGCGACACTTATAGCAATCAGCCCCAGCATTTT. This sequence encodes CASSDTYSNQPQHF. The variable domain in full, with the rest retrieved from reference TRBV19 and TRBJ1-5, is DGGITQSPKYLFRKEGQNVTLSCEQNLNHDAMYWYRQDPGQGLRLIYYSQIVNDFQKGDIAEGYSVSREKKESFPLTVTSAQKNPTAFYLCASSDTYSNQPQHFGDGTRLSIL.

As concerns this clone: This sample includes further DNA sequences coding for the same CDR3. The chain uses TRBV27 and TRBJ2-5, with a possible D match to TRBD2 (7 bases). The ends were cut back, 6 bases at V and 5 bases at J, with 19 bases in the middle. The CDR3 sequence is 15 residues long. Germline V CDR1 and CDR2: MNHEY, SMNVEV (reference sequence). The CDR3 sequence: CASRGAGVGEETQYF. The CDR3 coding sequence is TGTGCCAGCAGGGGGGCGGGAGTAGGGGAGGAGACCCAGTACTTC.

The gene calls are TRBV7-9 and TRBJ1-1, with TRBD1 matching over 9 bases. The CDR3 contains 15 residues. The germline gives CDR1 SEHNR, CDR2 FQNEAQ (reference sequence). The V and J ends lost 5 bases and 3 bases, in that order; junction bases with no gene match: 7. The CDR3 sequence: CASSTPRQGDTEAFF. The CDR3 nucleotides are TGTGCCAGCAGCACACCCCGACAGGGGGACACTGAAGCTTTCTTT.

The gene calls are TRBV6-5 and TRBJ2-5, with a tentative D call TRBD1 (6 bases). CDR3 length equals 12 residues. Germline assignment: CDR1 MNHEY and CDR2 SVGAGI. V dropped 6 bases and J dropped 4 bases, with 9 bases sitting between them. CDR3 loop: CASRQGLETQYF. The DNA for the CDR3 is TGTGCCAGCAGACAGGGATTAGAGACCCAGTACTTC.

V and J are TRBV2 and TRBJ2-7; D tentatively reads TRBD1 or TRBD2 (5 bases each). Deletions cut 0 bases from V and 4 bases from J, with 16 bases between. This CDR3 has 16 amino acids. The germline V gene encodes CDR1 SNHLY and CDR2 FYNNEI. The CDR3 spells CASSEALVLGGYEQYF. CDR3 bases: TGTGCCAGCAGTGAAGCTCTTGTGCTTGGGGGATACGAGCAGTACTTC.

Notes on this clone: Other DNA sequences in this sample translate to the same CDR3. The genes are TRBV5-1 and TRBJ2-3; no firm D call. Germline V gene data show CDR1 as SGHRS and CDR2 as YFSETQ. The CDR3 is 13 residues long. V was clipped by 0 bases and J by 4 bases, with 6 bases between them. The CDR3 bases are TGCGCCAGCAGCTTGGGGCAGGCAGATACGCAGTATTTT. Translating gives CASSLGQADTQYF.

The chain uses TRBV2 and TRBJ1-6; D unresolved. Germline lookup yields CDR1 SNHLY and CDR2 FYNNEI. This CDR3 is 17 amino acids long. V was clipped by 1 base and J by 0 bases, with 10 bases between them. The CDR3: CASSEVSGSSYNSPLHF. As DNA, the CDR3 is TGTGCCAGCAGTGAAGTTAGCGGGAGCTCCTATAATTCACCCCTCCACTTT.